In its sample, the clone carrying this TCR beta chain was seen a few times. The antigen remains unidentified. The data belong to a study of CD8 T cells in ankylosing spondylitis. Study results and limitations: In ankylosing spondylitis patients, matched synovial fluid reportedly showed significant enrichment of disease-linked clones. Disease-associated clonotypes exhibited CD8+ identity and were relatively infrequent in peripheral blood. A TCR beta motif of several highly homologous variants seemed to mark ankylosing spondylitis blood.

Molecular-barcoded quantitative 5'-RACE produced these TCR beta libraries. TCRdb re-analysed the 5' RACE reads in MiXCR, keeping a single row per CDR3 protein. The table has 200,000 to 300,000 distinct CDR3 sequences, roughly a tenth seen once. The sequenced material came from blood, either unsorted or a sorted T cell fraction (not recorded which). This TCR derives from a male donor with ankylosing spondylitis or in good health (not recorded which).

The DNA for the CDR3 is TGCGCCAGCAGCTTGATTTCGGGACAGGTTTTAGATACGCAGTATTTT. It codes for CASSLISGQVLDTQYF. The chain uses TRBV5-1 and TRBJ2-3; 8 bases map to TRBD1. After removal of 1 base from V and 5 bases from J, the junction contained 9 bases not matched to a gene. Per the germline V gene, CDR1 is SGHRS and CDR2 is YFSETQ. This CDR3 contains 16 residues.